This T cell receptor (beta chain) emerged from a study of blood T cell repertoires in COVID-19. Study-wide background: Sites across the United States, Italy and Spain contributed samples from acute and convalescent COVID-19.

Original analysis: Reference gene primer amplification yielded estimated nucleated cell counts. Generated by immunoSEQ multiplex PCR, the TCRdb table keeps only in-frame clones and is missing some. Clonal size and the V and J genes are those of that table, whereas D and trimming came from the DNA. The sample yields 110,000 to 150,000 clones, roughly 80% seen once. Enrolled through a virtual design, the participants were between 18 and 89 years of age and came from around 25 US areas. This TCR derives from a man in his forties or fifties who had recovered from COVID-19. Sequencing input: PBMCs or T cells enriched from blood (not recorded which).

CDR3 protein: CASKGVAGQGLQPQHF. As DNA, the CDR3 is TGTGCCAGTAAGGGGGTGGCGGGACAGGGGTTGCAGCCCCAGCATTTT. The chain carries TRBV19 and TRBJ1-5; TRBD1 matches 10 bases. With V trimmed by 7 bases and J by 7 bases, 13 bases remained unmatched. The CDR3 consists of 16 residues. Germline CDR1 reads LNHDA; CDR2 reads SQIVND (reference sequence).